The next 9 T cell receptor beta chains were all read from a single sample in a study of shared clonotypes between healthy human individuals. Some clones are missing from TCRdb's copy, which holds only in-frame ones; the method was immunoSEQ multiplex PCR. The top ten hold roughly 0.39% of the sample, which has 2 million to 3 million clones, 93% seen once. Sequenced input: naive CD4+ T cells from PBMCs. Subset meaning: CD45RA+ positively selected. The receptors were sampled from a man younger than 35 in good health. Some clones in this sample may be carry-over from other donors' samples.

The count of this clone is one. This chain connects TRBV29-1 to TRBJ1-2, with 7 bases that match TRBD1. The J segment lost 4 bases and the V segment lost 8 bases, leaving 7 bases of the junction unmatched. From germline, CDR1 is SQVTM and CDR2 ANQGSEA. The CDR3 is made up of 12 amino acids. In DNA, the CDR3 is TGCAGCACAGAGGGGGCCTCCTATGGCTACACCTTC. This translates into CSTEGASYGYTF.

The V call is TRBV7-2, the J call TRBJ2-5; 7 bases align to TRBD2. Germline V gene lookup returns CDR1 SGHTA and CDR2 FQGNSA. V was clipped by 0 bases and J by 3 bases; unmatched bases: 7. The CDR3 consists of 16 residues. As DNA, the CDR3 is TGTGCCAGCAGCTTAGCGCCTGCGGGGGTTGAAGAGACCCAGTACTTC. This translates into CASSLAPAGVEETQYF.

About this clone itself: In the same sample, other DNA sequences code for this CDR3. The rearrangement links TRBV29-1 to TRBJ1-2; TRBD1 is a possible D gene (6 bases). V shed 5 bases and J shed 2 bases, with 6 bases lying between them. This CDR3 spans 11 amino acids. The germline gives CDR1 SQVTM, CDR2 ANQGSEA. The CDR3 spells CSVQGNYGYTF. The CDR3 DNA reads TGCAGCGTTCAGGGGAACTATGGCTACACCTTC.

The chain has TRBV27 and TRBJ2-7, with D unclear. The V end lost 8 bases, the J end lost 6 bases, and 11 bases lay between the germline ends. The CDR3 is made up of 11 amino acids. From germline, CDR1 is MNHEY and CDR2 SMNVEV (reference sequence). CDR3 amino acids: CASRTSLEQYF. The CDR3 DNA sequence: TGTGCCAGCCGGACCTCCCTCGAGCAGTACTTC.

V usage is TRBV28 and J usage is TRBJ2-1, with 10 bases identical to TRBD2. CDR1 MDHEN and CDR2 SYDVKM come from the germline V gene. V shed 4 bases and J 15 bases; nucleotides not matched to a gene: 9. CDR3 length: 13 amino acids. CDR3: CASSSSGRSEGFF. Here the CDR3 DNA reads TGTGCCAGCAGTTCTAGCGGGAGAAGTGAAGGGTTCTTC.

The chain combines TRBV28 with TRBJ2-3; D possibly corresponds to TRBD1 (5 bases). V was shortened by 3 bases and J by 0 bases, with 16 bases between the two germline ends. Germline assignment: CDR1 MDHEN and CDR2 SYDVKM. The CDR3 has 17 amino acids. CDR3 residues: CASSLGLTFTSTDTQYF. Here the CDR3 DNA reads TGTGCCAGCAGTTTGGGGCTGACATTTACCAGCACAGATACGCAGTATTTT.

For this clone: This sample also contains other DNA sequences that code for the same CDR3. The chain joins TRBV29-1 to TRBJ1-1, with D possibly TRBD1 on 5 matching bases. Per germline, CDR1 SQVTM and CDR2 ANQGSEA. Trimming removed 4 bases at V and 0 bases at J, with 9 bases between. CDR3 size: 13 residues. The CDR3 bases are TGCAGCGTTGCGACAGTCATGAACACTGAAGCTTTCTTT. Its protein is CSVATVMNTEAFF.

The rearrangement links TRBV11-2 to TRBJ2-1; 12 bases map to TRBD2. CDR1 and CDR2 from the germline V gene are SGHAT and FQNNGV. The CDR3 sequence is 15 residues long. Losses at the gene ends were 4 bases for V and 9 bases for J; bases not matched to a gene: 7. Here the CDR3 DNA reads TGTGCCAGCAGCTATAGACTAGCGGGAGTTAGTGAGCAGTTCTTC. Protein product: CASSYRLAGVSEQFF.

For the CDR3, the DNA is TGTGCCAGCAGTGACAAGTCCTACAATGAGCAGTTCTTC. Translating gives CASSDKSYNEQFF. The chain is built from TRBV2 and TRBJ2-1; D is uncertain. The CDR3 is made up of 13 amino acids. Germline V gene lookup returns CDR1 SNHLY and CDR2 FYNNEI. Trimming took 3 bases from V and 1 from J, leaving 4 bases between them.